The TCR beta chain described here comes from a study of blood T cell repertoires in COVID-19. The wider study: Material from acute and convalescent COVID-19 was sourced from the United States, Italy and Spain.

In this sample, this clone turned up once. V was clipped by 4 bases and J by 5 bases; unmatched bases: 10. Germline-derived CDR1 and CDR2 are MDHEN and SYDVKM. CDR3 length equals 15 residues. Original methodology: Counts of nucleated cells, estimated from reference gene primer amplification, were obtained. TCRdb's table, derived via immunoSEQ multiplex PCR, lists solely in-frame clones and lacks some. V and J calls and clone size are given by that table; D and trimming were obtained from the DNA. The data show 130,000 or so clones, approximately 87% seen once. The rearrangement links TRBV28 to TRBJ1-2; 7 bases align to TRBD1. This clonotype was obtained from an older man with active COVID-19. Source material: peripheral blood. CDR3 amino acids: CASSSSSTGTYGYTF. CDR3 bases: TGTGCCAGCAGTTCATCTTCGACAGGGACGTATGGCTACACCTTC.